The clone carrying this T cell receptor beta chain was seen at least ten times. Its antigen is undetermined. These data come from a study of glioma-infiltrating T cells. The wider study: Approximately 920,000 peripheral T cells were targeted at about 4- to 11-fold coverage.

Study-level results: Shared blood CDR3 signature motifs marked patients with low tissue-blood divergence. CDR3 overlap between tissue and blood was very small.

TCR alpha and beta CDR3 regions were amplified from RNA using iRepertoire nested multiplex PCR. Tissue mRNA or PBMC total RNA, 100-400 ng, went into one-step reverse transcription and amplification. TCRdb re-derived calls from the multiplex PCR reads in MiXCR, one entry per CDR3 protein. Here the sample spans a few hundred thousand distinct CDR3 sequences, roughly two fifths being singletons. The CDR3 contains 13 residues. V lost 6 bases and J lost 0, with 11 bases in between. Germline CDR1 and CDR2: DFQATT and SNEGSKA (reference sequence). What was sequenced was glioma tissue, nonneoplastic brain tissue, or PBMCs (not recorded which). The sequence derives from a human donor with low-grade glioma or glioblastoma, undergoing nonglioma brain surgery, or in good health (not recorded which). The genes are TRBV20-1 and TRBJ1-2; D unclear. CDR3 sequence: CSAYTTTNYGYTF. The CDR3 bases are TGCAGTGCCTATACAACAACTAACTATGGCTACACCTTC.